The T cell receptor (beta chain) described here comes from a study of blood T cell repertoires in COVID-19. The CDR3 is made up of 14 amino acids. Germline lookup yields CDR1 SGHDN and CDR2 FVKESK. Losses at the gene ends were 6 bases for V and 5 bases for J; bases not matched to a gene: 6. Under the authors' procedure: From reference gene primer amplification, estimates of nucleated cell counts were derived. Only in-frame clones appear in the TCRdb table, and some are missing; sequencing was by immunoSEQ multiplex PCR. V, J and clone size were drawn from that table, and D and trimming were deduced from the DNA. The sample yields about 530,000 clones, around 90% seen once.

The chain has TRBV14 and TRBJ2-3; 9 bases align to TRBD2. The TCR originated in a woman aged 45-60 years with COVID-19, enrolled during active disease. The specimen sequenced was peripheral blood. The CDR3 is CASSWRGGGDTQYF. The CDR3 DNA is TGTGCCAGCAGTTGGCGGGGGGGCGGAGATACGCAGTATTTT.